The 19 T cell receptor beta chains below all came from one sample that was sequenced in a study of cytomegalovirus exposure and HLA in healthy donors. It was with 60 Vbeta and 13 Jbeta primers that the PCR ran. The table came from immunoSEQ multiplex PCR; TCRdb's copy has only in-frame clones and leaves some out. The table has approximately 100,000 clones, about three quarters seen once; the top ten hold 5% to 7.5%. The sample comprised PBMCs. Receptors were obtained from a woman in her fifties or sixties in good health and CMV-seropositive.

The rearrangement joins TRBV27 to TRBJ2-5; 10 nucleotides agree with TRBD1. The last part of the DNA fits TRBJ2-7 better; the J call may be wrong. Germline V gene data show CDR1 as MNHEY and CDR2 as SMNVEV (reference sequence). The CDR3 length is 15 residues. For the CDR3, the DNA is TGTGCCAGCAGCAAACTGGGACAGGGGCTCTACGAGCAGTACTTC. As protein: CASSKLGQGLYEQYF.

V and J are TRBV19 and TRBJ1-2; 9 bases align to TRBD1. V was pared by 5 bases and J by 8 bases, with 12 bases of the junction left unmatched. Germline CDR1 reads LNHDA; CDR2 reads SQIVND (reference sequence). The CDR3 loop spans 15 amino acids. CDR3 sequence (DNA): TGTGCCAGTAGTTCTCCGGGACAGGGATTGAGGGGCTACACCTTC. This encodes CASSSPGQGLRGYTF.

This clone appeared once. The rearrangement links TRBV7-6 to TRBJ1-1, with 7 bases identical to TRBD1. Trimming cost V 2 bases and J 0 bases; bases outside gene matches: 3. CDR1 and CDR2 from the germline V gene are SGHVS and FNYEAQ. The CDR3 is made up of 15 amino acids. The CDR3 is CASSLRDSMNTEAFF. The CDR3, as DNA: TGTGCCAGCAGCTTAAGGGACAGCATGAACACTGAAGCTTTCTTT.

This sequence joins TRBV7-8 and TRBJ1-3; 9 bases map to TRBD1. This CDR3 is 19 amino acids long. V lost 1 base to trimming and J lost 0 bases; unmatched junction nucleotides: 10. CDR1 is SGHVS, CDR2 FQNEAQ, per germline. The CDR3 nucleotides read TGTGCCAGCAGCTTAGAGGGACAGGGTGAGATTAGCTCTGGAAACACCATATATTTT. This codes for CASSLEGQGEISSGNTIYF.

This clone was seen a handful of times. The junction does not match germline at one end; this may be a read error. The V gene is TRBV7-9, the J gene TRBJ2-1, with TRBD2 matching over 9 bases. Germline values: CDR1 SEHNR, CDR2 FQNEAQ (reference sequence). The CDR3 runs 17 residues. The CDR3 region has the DNA TGTGCCAGCAGATTAGGGTACCGCGGGGGGGCCAACAATGAGCAGTTCTTC. It codes for CASRLGYRGGANNEQFF. The variable domain in full, completed from reference TRBV7-9 and TRBJ2-1, reads DTGVSQNPRHKITKRGQNVTFRCDPISEHNRLYWYRQTLGQGPEFLTYFQNEAQLEKSRLLSDRFSAERPKGSFSTLEIQRTEQGDSAMYLCASRLGYRGGANNEQFFGPGTRLTVL.

The rearrangement uses TRBV28 and TRBJ2-3; no firm D call. From germline, CDR1 is MDHEN and CDR2 SYDVKM. V shed 5 bases and J shed 4 bases, with 7 bases lying between them. The CDR3 runs 12 residues. CDR3 residues: CASSILADTQYF. The CDR3 DNA sequence: TGTGCCAGCAGTATCCTAGCAGATACGCAGTATTTT.

The V and J genes are TRBV4-1 and TRBJ2-7, with D perhaps matching TRBD1 (5 bases). V lost 0 bases and J lost 1, with 10 bases in between. Per the germline V gene, CDR1 is MGHRA and CDR2 is YSYEKL. The CDR3 is 15 residues long. The CDR3 coding sequence is TGCGCCAGCAGCCAAGAAAGGGGTAGGTCCTACGAGCAGTACTTC. This translates into CASSQERGRSYEQYF.

The rearrangement uses TRBV28 and TRBJ1-5; TRBD1 might be the D (5 bases). The germline V gene has CDR1 MDHEN and CDR2 SYDVKM. V was pared by 7 bases and J by 2 bases, with 12 bases between. The CDR3 consists of 14 residues. The CDR3 reads CASNLQGGNQPQHF. The CDR3 coding sequence is TGTGCCAGCAATCTACAAGGGGGCAATCAGCCCCAGCATTTT.

This clone came up a few times. V usage is TRBV9 and J usage is TRBJ1-6; D is perhaps TRBD1 (5 bases). The germline V gene encodes CDR1 SGDLS and CDR2 YYNGEE. Trimming stripped 4 bases from V and 7 bases from J, with 15 bases between. The CDR3 runs 15 residues. The CDR3 bases are TGTGCCAGCAGCCCCGCGGCAGGGCAGAATTCACCCCTCCACTTT. This sequence encodes CASSPAAGQNSPLHF.

This clone was picked up a small number of times. The gene calls are TRBV5-6 and TRBJ1-4, with D possibly being TRBD1 (6 bases). Per germline, CDR1 SGHDT and CDR2 YYEEEE. The CDR3 consists of 13 residues. Trimming removed 5 bases from V and 12 bases from J, with 17 bases in between. CDR3 nucleotides: TGTGCCAGCAGTTCAACCTACAGGGCTCAACTGTTTTTT. Its protein is CASSSTYRAQLFF.

The chain couples TRBV28 to TRBJ2-5, with 9 bases fitting TRBD2. The DNA end is a closer match to TRBJ2-7, so the J assignment may be wrong. Germline CDR1 MDHEN, CDR2 SYDVKM. The CDR3 is 15 residues long. The CDR3 nucleotides read TGTGCCAGCAGTTTAAGGCGGGGGGGCAGTTACGAGCAGTACTTC. It specifies CASSLRRGGSYEQYF.

The V call is TRBV7-2, the J call TRBJ1-1; possible D gene TRBD1, 5 bases. The V gene lost 4 bases and the J gene lost 1 base, with 7 bases spanning the gap. The length of the CDR3 is 13 residues. Germline assignment: CDR1 SGHTA and CDR2 FQGNSA. CDR3 nucleotide sequence: TGTGCCAGCAGCTGGGGGGGGAACACTGAAGCTTTCTTT. It yields the protein CASSWGGNTEAFF.

The chain carries TRBV7-8 and TRBJ1-1; no clear D gene. Germline CDR1 reads SGHVS; CDR2 reads FQNEAQ. This CDR3 spans 13 amino acids. Deletions cut 0 bases from V and 6 bases from J, with 8 bases between. The CDR3 spells CASSLAGRAEAFF. The DNA for the CDR3 is TGTGCCAGCAGCTTAGCGGGGAGGGCTGAAGCTTTCTTT.

The V call is TRBV30, the J call TRBJ1-1; D is perhaps TRBD1 (6 bases). CDR1 is GTSNPN, CDR2 SVGIG, per germline (reference sequence). The CDR3 has 13 residues. V was cut by 3 bases and J by 4 bases, with 12 bases left in between. Here the CDR3 reads CAWRAGVGTEAFF. CDR3 nucleotide sequence: TGTGCCTGGAGGGCAGGGGTAGGCACTGAAGCTTTCTTT.

The DNA for the CDR3 is TGTGCCAGCGTCGGACAGGGACGGGGCTACACCTTC. Its protein is CASVGQGRGYTF. V gene TRBV6-5 combines with J gene TRBJ1-2; 8 bases align to TRBD1. The V gene end was trimmed by 8 bases and the J gene end by 8 bases; junction bases not matched to a gene: 7. CDR1 is MNHEY and CDR2 is SVGAGI in the germline V gene. The length of the CDR3 is 12 residues.

The CDR3 DNA reads TGTGCCAGCAGCTTAGTGGGGTGGGGCGGGGGAACTTCCTACGAGCAGTACTTC. Residues: CASSLVGWGGGTSYEQYF. The rearrangement joins TRBV7-2 to TRBJ2-7, with 7 nucleotides matching TRBD2. There are 18 residues in the CDR3. Per germline, CDR1 SGHTA and CDR2 FQGNSA. V lost 1 base, J lost 1 base, and 13 bases stayed unmatched.

The V and J genes are TRBV5-5 and TRBJ1-5, with 7 bases aligning to TRBD1. The CDR3 has 15 amino acids. Per germline, CDR1 SGHKS and CDR2 YYEKEE (reference sequence). Trimming cost V 4 bases and J 8 bases; bases outside gene matches: 12. The CDR3 DNA reads as TGTGCCAGCAGCGCTTCCAGACAGGGTGGAAAGCCCCAGCATTTT. It yields the protein CASSASRQGGKPQHF.

The chain links TRBV7-2 to TRBJ2-7; D is unclear. The germline CDR1 and CDR2 sequences are SGHTA and FQGNSA. With 7 bases removed from V and 5 bases from J, the gap between germline ends came to 15 bases. This CDR3 contains 13 residues. CDR3 region: CASKNRVSDEQYF. CDR3 sequence (DNA): TGTGCCAGCAAGAACCGGGTTAGTGACGAGCAGTACTTC.

This sequence joins TRBV7-3 and TRBJ2-1; 7 bases map to TRBD2. Germline loops: CDR1 SGHTA, CDR2 FQGTGA. The trim removed 3 bases at V and 8 bases at J, leaving 7 bases unmatched. This CDR3 comprises 14 residues. CDR3 sequence: CASSFGSGGDEQFF. CDR3 sequence (DNA): TGTGCCAGCAGCTTTGGGTCGGGAGGTGATGAGCAGTTCTTC.